What follows is one TCR beta chain and its context. Its target is not known. The sample is drawn from a study of CD4 T cells in relation to SARS-CoV-2 and coronaviruses. Study-wide points: In around 60% of donors, memory CD4+ clonotypes crossrecognized SARS-CoV-2 and at least one common cold coronavirus spike. Memory recall responses, not primary responses primed in culture, are what the assay detects.

In germline, CDR1 is SGHTA, CDR2 FQGNSA. Trimming left V 4 bases short and J 5 bases short, with 6 bases between. The CDR3 is made up of 12 amino acids. Naive and memory CD4+ T cell DNA was deep-sequenced without culture. Produced via immunoSEQ multiplex PCR; TCRdb's table is partial and in-frame only. The table lists under 50,000 clones, approximately 88% of them singletons. The source material was memory CD4+ T cells from PBMCs. The chain uses TRBV7-2 and TRBJ1-5; D is unresolved. This TCR came from an adult with COVID-19. In DNA, the CDR3 is TGTGCCAGCAGCTCGCCTGATCAGCCCCAGCATTTT. It translates to CASSSPDQPQHF.